The 13 T cell receptor beta chains in this list originate from one sample, sequenced in a study of blood T cell repertoires in COVID-19. The repertoire was sequenced with immunoSEQ multiplex PCR; TCRdb's copy has only in-frame clones and lacks some. The table shows 29,000 or so clones, with around 84% occurring only once. The sequenced material came from peripheral blood. These receptors were obtained from a human donor in a cohort sampled during active COVID-19. The donor label of this sample is uncertain.

This clone was detected once. The rearrangement links TRBV29-1 to TRBJ2-3; the match to TRBD1 covers 8 bases. CDR3 size: 13 residues. Germline V gives CDR1 SQVTM, CDR2 ANQGSEA. Trimming cost V 6 bases and J 1 base; bases outside gene matches: 3. The CDR3 region has the DNA TGCAGCGTCCCGGGACAGGGCACAGATACGCAGTATTTT. Translation gives CSVPGQGTDTQYF.

This sequence joins TRBV5-1 and TRBJ1-6; 8 bases line up with TRBD1. Looked up from germline, CDR1 is SGHRS and CDR2 is YFSETQ. The CDR3 extends over 14 amino acids. The V segment lost 4 bases and the J segment 6 bases; nucleotides outside the gene matches: 3. The CDR3 is CASSETGVNSPLHF. DNA of the CDR3: TGCGCCAGCAGCGAGACAGGGGTTAATTCACCCCTCCACTTT.

About this clone: It is unclear where the CDR3 begins or ends on the DNA, so no DNA is shown, and the CDR3 is as TCRdb lists it. V usage is TRBV27 and J usage is TRBJ2-4; no DNA check was done on the table's D call, TRBD1. The CDR3 contains 13 residues when both ends are counted. CDR1 MNHEY and CDR2 SMNVEV come from the germline V gene (reference sequence). This CDR3 reads CASTSDRGNIQYF.

This clone occurred once. V usage is TRBV19 and J usage is TRBJ2-7, with D maybe TRBD1 (7 bases). Germline CDR1 is LNHDA and CDR2 is SQIVND (reference sequence). The CDR3 spans 13 residues. Trimming removed 5 bases from V and 5 bases from J, with 13 bases in between. The CDR3 protein is CASSATGRHEQYF. DNA for the CDR3: TGTGCCAGTAGTGCGACAGGGAGGCACGAGCAGTACTTC. The full variable domain, completed using reference TRBV19 and TRBJ2-7, is DGGITQSPKYLFRKEGQNVTLSCEQNLNHDAMYWYRQDPGQGLRLIYYSQIVNDFQKGDIAEGYSVSREKKESFPLTVTSAQKNPTAFYLCASSATGRHEQYFGPGTRLTVT.

This clone was seen once. The chain joins TRBV10-3 to TRBJ2-2, with TRBD2 matching over 7 bases. Trimming took 8 bases from V and 8 from J; bases not matched to a gene: 11. The germline CDR1 and CDR2 sequences are ENHRY and SYGVKD. CDR3 length equals 14 residues. The CDR3 region is CAIRLGGGPGELFF. The CDR3 region has the DNA TGTGCCATCCGCCTTGGGGGAGGGCCTGGGGAGCTGTTTTTT.

This sequence joins TRBV5-1 and TRBJ2-1, with D possibly being TRBD1 (6 bases). Trimming removed 3 bases from V and 3 bases from J, with 10 bases in between. Germline CDR1 reads SGHRS; CDR2 reads YFSETQ. The CDR3 extends over 14 amino acids. As DNA, the CDR3 is TGCGCCAGCAGCTCCGGGACATTCTACAATGAGCAGTTCTTC. Translation gives CASSSGTFYNEQFF.

The chain uses TRBV19 and TRBJ1-2, with TRBD1 matching 8 bases. The CDR3 is 14 residues long. J gave up 2 bases and V 5 bases, and 4 bases lay outside the gene matches. From germline, CDR1 is LNHDA and CDR2 SQIVND (reference sequence). CDR3 protein: CASSPHRGNYGYTF. The CDR3 coding sequence is TGTGCCAGTAGTCCACACAGGGGGAACTATGGCTACACCTTC.

The CDR3 reads CASSQALRGGLQEQYF. The CDR3 coding sequence is TGCGCCAGCAGCCAAGCCCTCAGAGGGGGCCTCCAGGAGCAGTACTTC. The rearrangement links TRBV4-1 to TRBJ2-7; 7 bases map to TRBD1. After removal of 1 base from V and 7 bases from J, the junction contained 13 bases not matched to a gene. The CDR3 has 16 residues. Per the germline V gene, CDR1 is MGHRA and CDR2 is YSYEKL.

The V call is TRBV11-3, the J call TRBJ2-1, with 10 bases lining up with TRBD2. The CDR3 is made up of 16 amino acids. The V gene's germline CDR1 is SGHNT and CDR2 YENEEA. Trimming at V came to 1 base and at J to 4 bases, leaving 4 bases not matched to a gene. In nucleotides, the CDR3 is TGTGCCAGCAGCTTAGCACTAGCGGGAACGTACAATGAGCAGTTCTTC. It yields the protein CASSLALAGTYNEQFF.

The rearrangement links TRBV12-5 to TRBJ2-5; D may be TRBD2 (5 bases). This CDR3 comprises 14 residues. V gave up 4 bases and J gave up 2 bases, with 11 bases separating them. Germline-derived CDR1 and CDR2 are LGHNT and FRNRAP. CDR3 nucleotides: TGTGCTAGTGGTTCGGTTAGCGTGCAAGAGACCCAGTACTTC. This encodes CASGSVSVQETQYF. The whole variable domain, filled in from reference TRBV12-5 and TRBJ2-5, reads DARVTQTPRHKVTEMGQEVTMRCQPILGHNTVFWYRQTMMQGLELLAYFRNRAPLDDSGMPKDRFSAEMPDATLATLKIQPSEPRDSAVYFCASGSVSVQETQYFGPGTRLLVL.

This chain joins TRBV6-2 or TRBV6-3 and TRBJ2-3; 11 positions agree with TRBD2. Germline CDR1 is MNHEY and CDR2 is SVGEGT. This CDR3 comprises 16 residues. V trimming: 6 bases; J trimming: 3 bases; junction bases outside the gene matches: 8. CDR3 DNA sequence: TGTGCCAGCAGCGCCGGGACTAGCGGACGAACAGATACGCAGTATTTT. It is translated as CASSAGTSGRTDTQYF.

This chain joins TRBV28 and TRBJ2-7; D is unresolved. Per the germline V gene, CDR1 is MDHEN and CDR2 is SYDVKM. This CDR3 is 14 amino acids long. V was pared by 7 bases and J by 12 bases, with 25 bases between. CDR3 loop: CASNEVAPSSEWYF. CDR3 bases: TGTGCCAGCAATGAGGTGGCCCCGAGCAGCGAGTGGTACTTC.

The V call is TRBV11-2, the J call TRBJ1-2; D perhaps matches TRBD1 (6 bases). This CDR3 spans 15 amino acids. Per germline, CDR1 SGHAT and CDR2 FQNNGV. Trimming shortened V by 1 base and J by 1 base, and 10 bases separated the two germline ends. Here the CDR3 reads CASSLGTENNYGYTF. CDR3 coding DNA: TGTGCCAGCAGCTTAGGGACAGAGAATAACTATGGCTACACCTTC.